Following are 25 T cell receptor beta chains from one sample sequenced in a study of T cell responses to AZD1222 COVID-19 vaccine. Some clones are missing from TCRdb's copy, which holds only in-frame ones; the method was immunoSEQ multiplex PCR. The table includes about 130,000 clones, around nine tenths detected once. The sample was peripheral blood, taken 28 days after the second AZD1222 dose. All receptors derive from an adult who received the AZD1222 COVID-19 vaccine.

This chain links TRBV18 with TRBJ2-1; D is possibly TRBD2 (5 bases). From germline, CDR1 is KGHSH and CDR2 LQKENI. The V end lost 2 bases, the J end lost 7 bases, and 6 bases lay between the germline ends. The CDR3 totals 12 residues. The CDR3 protein is CASSPEGNEQFF. The CDR3 nucleotides read TGTGCCAGCTCACCAGAGGGAAATGAGCAGTTCTTC. Full variable domain (outside the CDR3, taken from reference TRBV18 and TRBJ2-1): NAGVMQNPRHLVRRRGQEARLRCSPMKGHSHVYWYRQLPEEGLKFMVYLQKENIIDESGMPKERFSAEFPKEGPSILRIQQVVRGDSAAYFCASSPEGNEQFFGPGTRLTVL.

CDR3 residues: CSVGFQTYEQYF. The CDR3 DNA sequence: TGCAGCGTTGGTTTTCAGACCTACGAGCAGTACTTC. The J gene is TRBJ2-7, the V gene TRBV29-1; the D is unclear. Trimming stripped 4 bases from V and 2 bases from J, with 9 bases between. The CDR3 covers 12 residues. CDR1 is SQVTM, CDR2 ANQGSEA, per germline.

The chain couples TRBV7-7 to TRBJ2-2, with 12 bases fitting TRBD2. Germline-derived CDR1 and CDR2 are SSHAT and FNYEAQ (reference sequence). The CDR3 is made up of 16 amino acids. V was pared by 2 bases and J by 6 bases, with 4 bases of the junction left unmatched. CDR3 loop: CASSLKRLAGAGELFF. The CDR3, as DNA: TGTGCCAGCAGCTTAAAGAGACTAGCGGGAGCCGGGGAGCTGTTTTTT.

This chain connects TRBV6-5 to TRBJ1-6; the D is unclear. V lost 7 bases and J 7 bases, leaving 11 bases between the germline ends. The germline V gene has CDR1 MNHEY and CDR2 SVGAGI. This CDR3 region has 13 residues. The CDR3 nucleotides are TGTGCCAGCAATACTGGGCTAAATTCACCCCTCCACTTT. It specifies CASNTGLNSPLHF.

The chain is built from TRBV5-4 and TRBJ2-5; D not resolved. CDR1 and CDR2 from the germline V gene are SGHNT and YYREEE (reference sequence). This CDR3 is built from 15 residues. Trimming pared 4 bases from V and 5 bases from J, leaving 18 bases between. Here the CDR3 reads CASSPFGHPAETQYF. CDR3 nucleotides: TGTGCCAGCAGCCCCTTCGGGCACCCCGCGGAGACCCAGTACTTC.

The chain has TRBV6-5 and TRBJ2-1, with D unclear. V lost 10 bases to trimming and J lost 6 bases, with 19 bases between them. The CDR3 is 14 residues long. Germline values: CDR1 MNHEY, CDR2 SVGAGI. The CDR3 loop reads CANYKQRASNEQFF. The CDR3 coding sequence is TGTGCCAACTACAAACAAAGGGCGAGCAATGAGCAGTTCTTC.

V and J are TRBV12-5 and TRBJ1-5; possible D gene TRBD1, 6 bases. This CDR3 region has 15 residues. Germline V gene data show CDR1 as LGHNT and CDR2 as FRNRAP. V gave up 6 bases and J gave up 4 bases, with 16 bases separating them. CDR3: CASGLTGNRNQPQHF. Written as DNA, the CDR3 is TGTGCTAGTGGCCTAACAGGGAACCGAAATCAGCCCCAGCATTTT.

This clone was recorded once. The chain uses TRBV18 and TRBJ2-7; possible D gene TRBD1, 8 bases. CDR1 and CDR2 (germline): KGHSH, LQKENI. The CDR3 totals 15 residues. Deletions cut 0 bases from V and 6 bases from J, with 15 bases between. CDR3 bases: TGTGCCAGCTCACCACCGTACAGGGGGAGGGGCGAGCAGTACTTC. It is translated as CASSPPYRGRGEQYF.

The chain links TRBV23-1 to TRBJ2-4; possible D gene TRBD2, 5 bases. TRBV23-1 is an ORF, and what it does is uncertain. This CDR3 spans 16 amino acids. V was trimmed by 3 bases and J by 0 bases, leaving 12 bases between them. The CDR3 is CASSHRGPVAKNIQYF. CDR3 bases: TGCGCCAGCAGTCACCGCGGGCCAGTAGCCAAAAACATTCAGTACTTC.

The V call is TRBV19, the J call TRBJ2-3; 7 bases are shared with TRBD1. CDR1 is LNHDA and CDR2 is SQIVND in the germline V gene (reference sequence). J lost 2 bases, V lost 10 bases, and 9 bases had no gene match. This CDR3 is 14 amino acids long. For the CDR3, the DNA is TGTGCCACCCAAGGGGGCAGACACACAGATACGCAGTATTTT. This sequence encodes CATQGGRHTDTQYF. Full variable domain (missing parts from reference TRBV19 and TRBJ2-3): DGGITQSPKYLFRKEGQNVTLSCEQNLNHDAMYWYRQDPGQGLRLIYYSQIVNDFQKGDIAEGYSVSREKKESFPLTVTSAQKNPTAFYLCATQGGRHTDTQYFGPGTRLTVL.

This rearrangement joins TRBV27 to TRBJ1-3; tentatively, D is TRBD1 (6 bases). Germline loops: CDR1 MNHEY, CDR2 SMNVEV (reference sequence). The CDR3 totals 17 residues. Trimming pared 3 bases from V and 0 bases from J, leaving 15 bases between. The CDR3: CASSLKGRGISGNTIYF. The CDR3 DNA reads TGTGCCAGCAGTTTGAAGGGAAGGGGGATCTCTGGAAACACCATATATTTT.

The chain carries TRBV19 and TRBJ1-1; D unclear. The germline gives CDR1 LNHDA, CDR2 SQIVND (reference sequence). The germline V and J ends were trimmed by 3 bases and 2 bases, with 13 bases remaining between them. There are 15 residues in the CDR3. The CDR3 DNA follows: TGTGCCAGTAGTATTCAGTACGGGATCAACACTGAAGCTTTCTTT. Its protein is CASSIQYGINTEAFF.

This clone was seen more than once but under ten times. The genes are TRBV10-3 and TRBJ1-4, with D uncertain. V was shortened by 10 bases and J by 7 bases, with 13 bases between the two germline ends. The CDR3 has 12 residues. Germline CDR1 ENHRY, CDR2 SYGVKD. In DNA, the CDR3 is TGTGCCACGTCCGAACATGGTGAAAAACTGTTTTTT. Protein product: CATSEHGEKLFF.

The V gene is TRBV27, the J gene TRBJ2-3; TRBD2 agrees at 13 bases. Trimming cost V 0 bases and J 1 base; bases outside gene matches: 10. The CDR3 is 20 amino acids. The germline V gene encodes CDR1 MNHEY and CDR2 SMNVEV (reference sequence). The CDR3 loop is CASSLSYPGLAGLRTDTQYF. CDR3 sequence (DNA): TGTGCCAGCAGTTTATCTTACCCGGGACTAGCGGGACTTCGCACAGATACGCAGTATTTT.

This clone showed up just a few times. This chain joins TRBV11-2 and TRBJ2-5; TRBD1 matches 7 bases. Looked up from germline, CDR1 is SGHAT and CDR2 is FQNNGV. The J segment lost 5 bases and the V segment lost 0 bases, leaving 3 bases of the junction unmatched. CDR3 length: 14 residues. The CDR3 sequence: CASSLDHRGETQYF. The CDR3 DNA reads TGTGCCAGCAGCTTAGACCACAGGGGCGAGACCCAGTACTTC. The full variable domain, with the rest looked up from reference TRBV11-2 and TRBJ2-5, is EAGVAQSPRYKIIEKRQSVAFWCNPISGHATLYWYQQILGQGPKLLIQFQNNGVVDDSQLPKDRFSAERLKGVDSTLKIQPAKLEDSAVYLCASSLDHRGETQYFGPGTRLLVL.

This clone was seen just once. The chain employs TRBV24-1 and TRBJ2-2; D possibly corresponds to TRBD2 (5 bases). Trimming took 6 bases from V and 5 from J, leaving 9 bases between them. This CDR3 region has 13 residues. Germline CDR1 KGHDR, CDR2 SFDVKD. CDR3 in amino acids: CATSSGWTGELFF. CDR3 in DNA: TGTGCCACCAGTTCGGGGTGGACCGGGGAGCTGTTTTTT.

The J gene is TRBJ2-1, the V gene TRBV9; D perhaps matches TRBD2 (5 bases). V lost 0 bases and J 6 bases, leaving 19 bases between the germline ends. The CDR3 has 17 residues. The V gene's germline CDR1 is SGDLS and CDR2 YYNGEE. The CDR3 loop reads CASSVGGGTGLSNEQFF. CDR3 DNA: TGTGCCAGCAGCGTAGGAGGAGGAACTGGTCTGTCCAATGAGCAGTTCTTC.

The sample holds one count of this clone. The rearrangement joins TRBV14 to TRBJ1-2; D call uncertain. The CDR3 consists of 12 residues. CDR1 SGHDN and CDR2 FVKESK come from the germline V gene. The V and J ends lost 0 bases and 8 bases respectively, with 7 bases between them. Written as DNA, the CDR3 is TGTGCCAGCAGCCAAGAAGAGGGCGGCTACACCTTC. Protein product: CASSQEEGGYTF.

V gene TRBV7-6 combines with J gene TRBJ2-3; D possibly corresponds to TRBD1 (6 bases). Trimming pared 2 bases from V and 0 bases from J, leaving 12 bases between. The CDR3 consists of 16 residues. Germline CDR1 is SGHVS and CDR2 is FNYEAQ. The CDR3 coding sequence is TGTGCCAGCAGCTTAAATCTAGGGGGAAGCACAGATACGCAGTATTTT. It is translated as CASSLNLGGSTDTQYF.

The chain joins TRBV18 to TRBJ1-5; D remains ambiguous. Germline loops: CDR1 KGHSH, CDR2 LQKENI. V was pared by 2 bases and J by 4 bases, with 6 bases between. CDR3 length: 13 amino acids. The DNA for the CDR3 is TGTGCCAGCTCACCATCCCTGAATCAGCCCCAGCATTTT. It translates to CASSPSLNQPQHF.

This clone appeared once. This chain connects TRBV14 to TRBJ2-1, with 12 bases lining up with TRBD2. Looked up from germline, CDR1 is SGHDN and CDR2 is FVKESK. Trimming cost V 3 bases and J 8 bases; bases outside gene matches: 11. The CDR3 spans 17 residues. The DNA of the CDR3 is TGTGCCAGCAGCCAGCCCCTGACTAGCGGGAGCCCTGATGAGCAGTTCTTC. Amino acids: CASSQPLTSGSPDEQFF. Using reference TRBV14 and TRBJ2-1 for the parts outside the CDR3, the full variable domain is EAGVTQFPSHSVIEKGQTVTLRCDPISGHDNLYWYRRVMGKEIKFLLHFVKESKQDESGMPNNRFLAERTGGTYSTLKVQPAELEDSGVYFCASSQPLTSGSPDEQFFGPGTRLTVL.

V and J are TRBV10-2 and TRBJ1-1, with 11 bases that match TRBD1. The length of the CDR3 is 15 residues. The V gene end was trimmed by 2 bases and the J gene end by 4 bases; junction bases not matched to a gene: 3. CDR1 is WSHSY, CDR2 SAAADI, per germline. This chain's CDR3 is CASSERGQGGTEAFF. CDR3 nucleotide sequence: TGCGCCAGCAGTGAGAGGGGACAGGGGGGCACTGAAGCTTTCTTT.

This clone has just one count. The CDR3 here is CASSYGAGGYEQYF. CDR3 bases: TGTGCCAGCAGTTACGGAGCAGGGGGGTACGAGCAGTACTTC. The chain links TRBV6-5 to TRBJ2-7; tentative D call: TRBD1 (7 bases). Trimming removed 2 bases from V and 4 bases from J, with 12 bases in between. Germline-derived CDR1 and CDR2 are MNHEY and SVGAGI. The CDR3 sequence is 14 residues long.

This rearrangement joins TRBV28 to TRBJ1-5, with 9 bases identical to TRBD1. This CDR3 comprises 16 residues. V dropped 4 bases and J dropped 2; count of bases not matched to a gene: 6. From germline, CDR1 is MDHEN and CDR2 SYDVKM. The CDR3, as DNA: TGTGCCAGCAGTTCACTGACAGGGGGGGGCAATCAGCCCCAGCATTTT. This gives the protein CASSSLTGGGNQPQHF.

The chain joins TRBV10-3 to TRBJ1-1; D remains unclear. The CDR3 is made up of 12 amino acids. The germline gives CDR1 ENHRY, CDR2 SYGVKD. V was pared by 2 bases and J by 8 bases, with 9 bases between. The CDR3 sequence: CAISELRREAFF. The CDR3 region has the DNA TGTGCCATCAGTGAGCTCAGGCGGGAAGCTTTCTTT.